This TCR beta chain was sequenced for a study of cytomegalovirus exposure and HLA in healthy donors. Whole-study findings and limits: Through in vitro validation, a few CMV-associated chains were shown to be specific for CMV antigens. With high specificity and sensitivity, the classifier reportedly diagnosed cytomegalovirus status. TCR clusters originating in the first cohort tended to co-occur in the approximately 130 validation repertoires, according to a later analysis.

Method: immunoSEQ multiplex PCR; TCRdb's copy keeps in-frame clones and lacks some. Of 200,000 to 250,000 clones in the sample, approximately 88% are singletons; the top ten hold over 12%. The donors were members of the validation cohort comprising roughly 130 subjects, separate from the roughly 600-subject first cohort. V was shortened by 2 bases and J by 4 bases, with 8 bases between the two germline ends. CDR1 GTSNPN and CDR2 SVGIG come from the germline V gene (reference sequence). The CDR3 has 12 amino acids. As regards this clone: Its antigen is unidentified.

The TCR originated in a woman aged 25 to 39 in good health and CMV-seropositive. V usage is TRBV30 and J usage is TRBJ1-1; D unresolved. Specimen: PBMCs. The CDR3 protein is CAWSRGVTEAFF. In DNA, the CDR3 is TGTGCCTGGAGTCGGGGTGTCACTGAAGCTTTCTTT.